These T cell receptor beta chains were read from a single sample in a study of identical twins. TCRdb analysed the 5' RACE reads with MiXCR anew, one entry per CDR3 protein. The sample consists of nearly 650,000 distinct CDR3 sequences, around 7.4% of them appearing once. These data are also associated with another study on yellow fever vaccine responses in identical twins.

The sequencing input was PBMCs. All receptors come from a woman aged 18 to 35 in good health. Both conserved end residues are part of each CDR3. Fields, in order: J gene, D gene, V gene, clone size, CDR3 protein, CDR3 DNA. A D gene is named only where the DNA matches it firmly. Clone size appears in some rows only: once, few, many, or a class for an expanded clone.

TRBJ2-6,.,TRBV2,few,CASSEDRLGGANVLTF,TGTGCCAGCAGTGAAGACAGGCTAGGAGGGGCCAACGTCCTGACTTTC
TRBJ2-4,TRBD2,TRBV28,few,CASSLAGGAKNIQYF,TGTGCCAGCAGTTTAGCGGGAGGGGCCAAAAACATTCAGTACTTC
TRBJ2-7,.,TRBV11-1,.,CASSRGYGSSNEQYF,TGTGCCAGCAGCCGAGGTTACGGGAGTTCCAACGAGCAGTACTTC
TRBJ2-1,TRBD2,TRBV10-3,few,CAISEASGRVSYNEQFF,TGTGCCATCAGTGAGGCTAGCGGGAGAGTCTCCTACAATGAGCAGTTCTTC
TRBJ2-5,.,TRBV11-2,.,CASSTRRVTETQYF,TGTGCCAGCAGCACGAGAAGGGTTACAGAGACCCAGTACTTC
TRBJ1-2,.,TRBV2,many,CASSERGSNGYTF,TGTGCCAGCAGTGAACGGGGCTCGAATGGCTACACCTTC
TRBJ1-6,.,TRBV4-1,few,CASSQEETGRRDYGSPLHF,TGCGCCAGCAGCCAAGAAGAAACAGGAAGACGGGACTATGGTTCACCCCTCCACTTT
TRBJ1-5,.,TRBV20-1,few,CSASSAYSNQPQHF,TGCAGTGCTAGTTCGGCTTATAGCAATCAGCCCCAGCATTTT
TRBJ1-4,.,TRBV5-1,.,CASTQGTADEKLFF,TGCGCCAGCACCCAAGGTACAGCCGATGAAAAACTGTTTTTT
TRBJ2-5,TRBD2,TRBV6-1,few,CASRPRTSGDQETQYF,TGTGCCAGCCGACCTAGGACTAGCGGGGATCAAGAGACCCAGTACTTC
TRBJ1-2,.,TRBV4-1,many,CASSSRQAANYGYTF,TGCGCCAGCAGCTCCCGACAGGCCGCTAACTATGGCTACACCTTC
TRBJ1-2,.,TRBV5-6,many,CASSLIGGYTF,TGTGCCAGCAGCTTGATCGGCGGCTACACCTTC
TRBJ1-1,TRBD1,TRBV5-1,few,CASSFEGQGRMNTEAFF,TGCGCCAGCAGCTTCGAGGGACAGGGAAGGATGAACACTGAAGCTTTCTTT
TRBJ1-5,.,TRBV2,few,CASSGWTPNQPQHF,TGTGCCAGCAGTGGTTGGACACCTAATCAGCCCCAGCATTTT
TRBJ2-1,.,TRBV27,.,CASSTLTNEQFF,TGTGCCAGCAGTACCCTTACCAATGAGCAGTTCTTC
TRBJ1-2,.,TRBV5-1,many,CASKDPANYGYTF,TGCGCCAGCAAGGATCCAGCTAACTATGGCTACACCTTC
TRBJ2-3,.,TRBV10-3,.,CAIAWQGTQYF,TGTGCCATCGCCTGGCAAGGGACGCAGTATTTT
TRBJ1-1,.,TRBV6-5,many,CASSYSGWRTEAFF,TGTGCCAGCAGTTACTCCGGGTGGCGGACTGAAGCTTTCTTT
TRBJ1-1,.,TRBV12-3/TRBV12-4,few,CASSGPEAFF,TGTGCCAGCAGTGGGCCTGAAGCTTTCTTT
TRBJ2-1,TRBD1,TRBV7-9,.,CASSYRGQDNEQFF,TGTGCCAGCAGCTACAGGGGGCAGGACAATGAGCAGTTCTTC
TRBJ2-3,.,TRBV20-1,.,CSAKRGELGTQYF,TGCAGTGCCAAAAGGGGGGAATTGGGTACGCAGTATTTT
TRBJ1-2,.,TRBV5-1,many,CASSPSPLDYGYTF,TGCGCCAGCAGCCCCTCACCGCTGGACTATGGCTACACCTTC
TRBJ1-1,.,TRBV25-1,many,CASRTREDSEAFF,TGTGCCAGCAGGACACGAGAGGACAGTGAAGCTTTCTTT
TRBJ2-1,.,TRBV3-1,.,CASSQDQRQGLFF,TGTGCCAGCAGCCAAGACCAGAGACAGGGACTGTTCTTC
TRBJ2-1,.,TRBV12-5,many,CASGLSEVAEQFF,TGTGCTAGTGGTTTGTCGGAGGTTGCTGAGCAGTTCTTC
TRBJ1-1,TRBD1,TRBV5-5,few,CASSRRTGAILTEAFF,TGTGCCAGCAGCCGCCGGACAGGCGCAATTCTCACTGAAGCTTTCTTT
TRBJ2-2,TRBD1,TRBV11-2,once,CASTPDRGRPVTGELFF,TGTGCCAGCACTCCAGACAGGGGGCGCCCGGTCACCGGGGAGCTGTTTTTT
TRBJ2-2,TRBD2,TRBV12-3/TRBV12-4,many,CASSLSGGNTGELFF,TGTGCCAGCAGTTTAAGCGGGGGTAACACCGGGGAGCTGTTTTTT
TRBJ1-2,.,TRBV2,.,CASSVARDYGYTF,TGTGCCAGCAGTGTGGCCAGAGACTATGGCTACACCTTC
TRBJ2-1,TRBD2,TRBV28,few,CASTHPGLAGVNEQFF,TGTGCCAGCACCCACCCGGGACTAGCGGGAGTCAATGAGCAGTTCTTC
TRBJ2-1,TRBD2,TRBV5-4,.,CASSFRVTSGIEQFF,TGTGCCAGCAGCTTTAGGGTGACTAGCGGTATTGAGCAGTTCTTC
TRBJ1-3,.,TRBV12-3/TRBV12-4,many,CASSFADTIYF,TGTGCCAGCAGTTTCGCGGACACCATATATTTT
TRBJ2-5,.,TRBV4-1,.,CASSQVVYLPGETQYF,TGCGCCAGCAGCCAAGTGGTGTATCTCCCGGGAGAGACCCAGTACTTC